This TCR beta chain was sequenced for a study of CD8 T cells in Susac syndrome. The germline CDR1 and CDR2 sequences are SQVTM and ANQGSEA. This CDR3 is 14 amino acids long. V gave up 0 bases and J gave up 3 bases, with 10 bases separating them. cDNA came from about 0.46 to 1 ug RNA primed by random hexamers. Across 54 Vbeta and 13 Jbeta, immunoSEQ multiplex PCR amplified TCR beta CDR3. TCRdb re-called the immunoSEQ multiplex PCR reads with MiXCR, one entry per CDR3 protein. Of a few hundred thousand distinct CDR3 sequences detected, approximately 85% appear once; the ten largest clones hold approximately 0.12%. From blood CD8+ and CD4+ T cells, the TCR beta chain was sequenced. FACS enriched CD8+ TEMRA cells, while bulk CD8+ and CD4+ were negatively isolated. This clonotype has a handful of counts. Its antigen is still unknown. Regarding the study as a whole: The study's TCR sequencing and HLA analysis drew on a certain number of individuals. That number was acknowledged as relatively small.

Sequencing was done on a sample of CD8+ T cells from PBMCs. The source is a human donor with multiple sclerosis. The chain combines TRBV29-1 with TRBJ2-3, with D possibly being TRBD1 (7 bases). DNA for the CDR3: TGCAGCGTTGAAGAACAGGGGAGGACAGATACGCAGTATTTT. Translating it yields CSVEEQGRTDTQYF.